A selection of T cell receptor beta chains follows, all from one sample in a study of T cells in Graves' hyperthyroidism and ophthalmopathy. TCRdb re-called the multiplex PCR reads through MiXCR, storing one row per CDR3 protein. The sample holds over 200,000 distinct CDR3 sequences, approximately 20% seen once. Material for sequencing was blood. All receptors come from a man aged 35 to 55 with Graves' hyperthyroidism. CDR3s include the opening cysteine and the closing phenylalanine or tryptophan. D genes are given only for firm matches. Some rows have no size entry. The others give once, few or many, or a class for an expanded clone.

NA	TRBV19	many	TRBJ2-3	TGTGCCAGTAGTGAGTTCGCTACGCAGTATTTT	CASSEFATQYF
NA	TRBV18	NA	TRBJ2-3	TGTGCCAGCTCACCGACGGCCCACGGCACAGATACGCAGTATTTT	CASSPTAHGTDTQYF
NA	TRBV7-9	NA	TRBJ1-1	TGTGCCAGCAGCTTAGGGGAGACGGCCATGAACACTGAAGCTTTCTTT	CASSLGETAMNTEAFF
TRBD2	TRBV7-2	many	TRBJ2-2	TGTGCCAGCAGCCCCTTTATGCGGGGGGGCGGCACCGGGGAGCTGTTTTTT	CASSPFMRGGGTGELFF
NA	TRBV19	NA	TRBJ2-1	TGTGCCAGTAGTATATATGGGGGAAAAAATGAGCAGTTCTTC	CASSIYGGKNEQFF
TRBD1	TRBV9	NA	TRBJ1-6	TGTGCCAGCAGCGCCTCGGGACAGTATAATTCACCCCTCCACTTT	CASSASGQYNSPLHF
TRBD2	TRBV7-9	many	TRBJ2-1	TGTGCCAGCAGCCTGTACCGAGCGGGGGGCATCGTCAATGAGCAGTTCTTC	CASSLYRAGGIVNEQFF
NA	TRBV27	many	TRBJ1-6	TGTGCCAGCAGTTTAGAAATCCTAACACCCCTCCACTTT	CASSLEILTPLHF
NA	TRBV7-2	many	TRBJ2-7	TGTGCCAGCAGCTTAGATCGGGGGTACGAGCAGTACTTC	CASSLDRGYEQYF
NA	TRBV2	many	TRBJ1-1	TGTGCCAGCAGTGTCAGGGAACACACTGAAGCTTTCTTT	CASSVREHTEAFF
NA	TRBV10-3	NA	TRBJ2-3	TGTGCCATCAGCCCTACAGGGACAGATACGCAGTATTTT	CAISPTGTDTQYF
TRBD2	TRBV2	many	TRBJ2-5	TGTGCCAGCAGGGGGACTAGCGGGGGGGCCGGGGAGACCCAGTACTTC	CASRGTSGGAGETQYF
NA	TRBV6-1	many	TRBJ2-5	TGTGCCAGCAGGACTGGAGACCCCCAAGAGACCCAGTACTTC	CASRTGDPQETQYF
NA	TRBV18	few	TRBJ1-2	TGTGCCAGCGCGCAATCGGCAGGGATAACTTCAGGTGGCTACACCTTC	CASAQSAGITSGGYTF
NA	TRBV28	many	TRBJ1-2	TGTGCCAGCAGCCCGAACCTTGGGGAGAACTATGGCTACACCTTC	CASSPNLGENYGYTF
NA	TRBV18	many	TRBJ2-5	TGTGCCAGCTCACCACCGCAGGTCCTGAGGGGGACCCAGTACTTC	CASSPPQVLRGTQYF
NA	TRBV5-1	NA	TRBJ1-2	TGCGCCAGCAGCTTGTTTTCCTTGGGCTATGGCTACACCTTC	CASSLFSLGYGYTF
TRBD1	TRBV10-3	NA	TRBJ1-2	TGTGCCATCAGTGACCCGGACAGGGGCTGTGGCTACACCTTC	CAISDPDRGCGYTF
NA	TRBV28	many	TRBJ2-2	TGTGCCAGCAGTCCCGAGGGCAACACCGGGGAGCTGTTTTTT	CASSPEGNTGELFF
NA	TRBV6-1	few	TRBJ1-2	TGTGCCAGCAGTTATGGTCGGGGCCTTCACTATGGCTACACCTTC	CASSYGRGLHYGYTF
NA	TRBV27	NA	TRBJ1-2	TGTGCCAGCAGTTTATCAGGGACAACCTATGGCTACACCTTC	CASSLSGTTYGYTF
NA	TRBV28	many	TRBJ1-1	TGTGCCAGCACCCAACCAGGCTCATGGAACACTGAAGCTTTCTTT	CASTQPGSWNTEAFF
NA	TRBV19	NA	TRBJ1-1	TGTGCCAGTAGCCCTCGGGAGGGGAACACTGAAGCTTTCTTT	CASSPREGNTEAFF
NA	TRBV3-1	many	TRBJ2-3	TGTGCCAGCAGCCAAGGAACAGGAACCACGCAGTATTTT	CASSQGTGTTQYF
NA	TRBV10-3	few	TRBJ2-1	TGTGCCATCAGGGGTTACAATGAGCAGTTCTTC	CAIRGYNEQFF
NA	TRBV4-3	NA	TRBJ2-7	TGCGCCAGCAGCCAAGATCCCCAGGGCGACTACGAGCAGTACTTC	CASSQDPQGDYEQYF
TRBD1	TRBV7-8	many	TRBJ2-7	TGTGCCAGCAGCTTAGGGACAGGGGCCCACGAGCAGTACTTC	CASSLGTGAHEQYF
NA	TRBV3-1	many	TRBJ2-2	TGTGCCAGCAGCGTATCGTGGGGGCGGAACACCGGGGAGCTGTTTTTT	CASSVSWGRNTGELFF
TRBD1	TRBV30	NA	TRBJ2-7	TGTGCCTGGAGCAAGACAGGGAGCTCCTACGAGCAGTACTTC	CAWSKTGSSYEQYF
NA	TRBV20-1	many	TRBJ2-5	TGCAGTGCTAGAGATCACCTGGTAAAGACCCAGTACTTC	CSARDHLVKTQYF
NA	TRBV11-2	many	TRBJ2-1	TGTGCCAGCAGCTTAGGGGGGTCCCAGTTCTTC	CASSLGGSQFF
NA	TRBV12-3/TRBV12-4	many	TRBJ1-2	TGTGCCAGCAGTAACAGGGATGGCTACACCTTC	CASSNRDGYTF
NA	TRBV13	many	TRBJ1-3	TGTGCCAGCAGCTTGCCGAGAAACACCATATATTTT	CASSLPRNTIYF
NA	TRBV7-8	NA	TRBJ2-3	TGTGCCAGCAGGACGACGGTGCGGAACACAGATACGCAGTATTTT	CASRTTVRNTDTQYF
TRBD1	TRBV10-3	few	TRBJ2-5	TGTGCCATCAGTGAGGGGGCAGGGGGCGTGGAGACCCAGTACTTC	CAISEGAGGVETQYF
NA	TRBV30	many	TRBJ2-7	TGTGCCTGGAGTGTAACGCTCTACGAGCAGTACTTC	CAWSVTLYEQYF
TRBD2	TRBV7-6	many	TRBJ2-1	TGTGCCAGCAGCTCCCAAGTAGCGGGGGGGTACAATGAGCAGTTCTTC	CASSSQVAGGYNEQFF
NA	TRBV30	NA	TRBJ2-7	TGTGCCTGGAGTGTTGGGCAGGGGTACTACGAGCAGTACTTC	CAWSVGQGYYEQYF
TRBD1	TRBV19	NA	TRBJ1-5	TGTGCCAGTAGTATAGGACAGGGGGTTAGCAATCAGCCCCAGCATTTT	CASSIGQGVSNQPQHF
NA	TRBV5-1	many	TRBJ1-1	TGCGCCAGCAGCATACTACAGGGTGCGAACACTGAAGCTTTCTTT	CASSILQGANTEAFF
NA	TRBV27	many	TRBJ2-7	TGTGCCAGCAGTTTAGGCTCTCCCAGCTCCTACGAGCAGTACTTC	CASSLGSPSSYEQYF
NA	TRBV7-2	once	TRBJ1-6	TGTGCCAGCAGCTACCTCGGGCTTACGCTCGCACCCCTCCACTTT	CASSYLGLTLAPLHF
NA	TRBV27	NA	TRBJ2-2	TGTGCCTCAGGGGCCACCGGGGAGCTGTTTTTT	CASGATGELFF
NA	TRBV4-2	NA	TRBJ2-2	TGTGCCAGCAGCTCACGTCTGAACACCGGGGAGCTGTTTTTT	CASSSRLNTGELFF
NA	TRBV2	NA	TRBJ1-2	TGTGCCAGCAGTGACGGGGGTCACTATGGCTACACCTTC	CASSDGGHYGYTF
TRBD1	TRBV2	many	TRBJ1-1	TGTGCCAGCAGTTACACAGGGGCTGAAGCTTTCTTT	CASSYTGAEAFF